What follows are 11 T cell receptor beta chains derived from one specimen sequenced in a study of blood T cells in healthy people across ages. The use of a sample-barcoded 5' primer and a J-beta primer mix characterized a second PCR of roughly 6 to 11 cycles. TCRdb re-called the 5' RACE reads through MiXCR, storing one row per CDR3 protein. The data hold approximately 810,000 distinct CDR3 sequences, with 25% to 30% observed a single time. What was sequenced was blood. These TCRs come from a woman older than 75 in good health.

This clonotype was detected many times. The gene calls are TRBV27 and TRBJ2-1; 7 bases agree with TRBD2. Germline-derived CDR1 and CDR2 are MNHEY and SMNVEV (reference sequence). Trimming took 1 base from V and 7 from J; bases not matched to a gene: 7. This CDR3 is 15 amino acids long. The DNA for the CDR3 is TGTGCCAGCAGTTTATACCGGACTAGGGCTAATGAGCAGTTCTTC. Its translation: CASSLYRTRANEQFF.

This rearrangement joins TRBV4-1 to TRBJ2-4, with TRBD2 matching 8 bases. This CDR3 is 15 amino acids long. V was pared by 4 bases and J by 13 bases, with 15 bases of the junction left unmatched. Germline V gives CDR1 MGHRA, CDR2 YSYEKL. In DNA form, the CDR3 reads TGCGCCAGCAGCCTCGGGGGGGCCGTCGACAATGAGCAGTACTTC. Residues: CASSLGGAVDNEQYF.

This chain uses TRBV30 with TRBJ2-5; tentatively, D is TRBD2 (6 bases). The CDR3 extends over 18 amino acids. Germline values: CDR1 GTSNPN, CDR2 SVGIG (reference sequence). Trimming stripped 3 bases from V and 1 base from J, with 24 bases between. The CDR3 DNA sequence: TGTGCCTGGAGGGCCGGAGGGCCCCACCTAATCTTCCAAGAGACCCAGTACTTC. This codes for CAWRAGGPHLIFQETQYF.

Regarding this clonotype: Given a much more abundant clone one base away, this may be a read error. The chain joins TRBV20-1 to TRBJ1-2; unclear D gene. The CDR3 spans 13 residues. CDR1 is DFQATT and CDR2 is SNEGSKA in the germline V gene (reference sequence). Trimming shortened V by 5 bases and J by 7 bases, and 17 bases separated the two germline ends. The CDR3 DNA reads as TGCAGTGCTCTCAGTCAAGGTCAAGGTGGCTACACCTTC. Translated, it gives CSALSQGQGGYTF.

This rearrangement joins TRBV7-2 to TRBJ2-1; 9 nucleotides align to TRBD2. Trimming at V came to 0 bases and at J to 10 bases, leaving 7 bases not matched to a gene. Germline lookup yields CDR1 SGHTA and CDR2 FQGNSA. The CDR3 is 15 amino acids. The CDR3: CASSLAPGLAGEQFF. The DNA for the CDR3 is TGTGCCAGCAGCTTAGCGCCGGGACTAGCCGGCGAGCAGTTCTTC.

The table lists this clonotype with many counts. V usage is TRBV3-1 and J usage is TRBJ2-1; 9 nucleotides match TRBD2. Per the germline V gene, CDR1 is LGHDT and CDR2 is YNNKEL (reference sequence). V was pared by 5 bases and J by 5 bases, with 10 bases of the junction left unmatched. The CDR3 runs 16 residues. As DNA, the CDR3 is TGTGCCAGCAGCGGACGACTAGCGGAAGGGAACAATGAGCAGTTCTTC. Translating it yields CASSGRLAEGNNEQFF.

The rearrangement links TRBV6-1 to TRBJ2-7; 13 positions agree with TRBD2. Looked up from germline, CDR1 is MNHNS and CDR2 is SASEGT. Trimming took 6 bases from V and 4 from J; bases not matched to a gene: 12. The CDR3 is 17 amino acids. This CDR3 reads CASRRNAGLAGVYEQYF. The CDR3 DNA follows: TGTGCCAGCAGACGAAACGCCGGACTAGCGGGGGTGTACGAGCAGTACTTC.

The J gene is TRBJ2-7, the V gene TRBV20-1; 7 bases are a match to TRBD1. Looked up from germline, CDR1 is DFQATT and CDR2 is SNEGSKA (reference sequence). The junction had 11 bases not matched to a gene; V was cut back by 6 bases and J by 3 bases. CDR3 length: 14 residues. The CDR3, as DNA: TGCAGTGCCAAGAGGGGGACAGCACGCTACGAGCAGTACTTC. Translating gives CSAKRGTARYEQYF.

This clonotype appeared many times. The rearrangement uses TRBV7-2 and TRBJ1-2; tentative D call: TRBD1 (5 bases). Germline V lookup: CDR1 SGHTA, CDR2 FQGNSA. Trimming pared 1 base from V and 2 bases from J, leaving 17 bases between. The CDR3 extends over 17 amino acids. The CDR3 protein is CASSLGRMLRGNYGYTF. The CDR3 region has the DNA TGTGCCAGCAGCTTAGGAAGGATGTTGAGGGGCAACTATGGCTACACCTTC.

The gene calls are TRBV3-1 and TRBJ1-2; the D gene is possibly TRBD1 (5 bases). V lost 3 bases to trimming and J lost 3 bases, with 11 bases between them. Germline V lookup: CDR1 LGHDT, CDR2 YNNKEL (reference sequence). The CDR3 covers 14 residues. The DNA for the CDR3 is TGTGCCAGCAGCCAGTACAGGACCCACTATGGCTACACCTTC. This sequence encodes CASSQYRTHYGYTF.

This chain uses TRBV2 with TRBJ2-1; possibly TRBD1 for D (6 bases). The CDR3 consists of 13 residues. Trimming removed 8 bases from V and 2 bases from J, with 10 bases in between. Per germline, CDR1 SNHLY and CDR2 FYNNEI. The CDR3 sequence is CASCRDTYNEQFF. DNA for the CDR3: TGTGCCAGCTGCAGGGACACCTACAATGAGCAGTTCTTC. Full variable domain (rest looked up from reference TRBV2 and TRBJ2-1): EPEVTQTPSHQVTQMGQEVILRCVPISNHLYFYWYRQILGQKVEFLVSFYNNEISEKSEIFDDQFSVERPDGSNFTLKIRSTKLEDSAMYFCASCRDTYNEQFFGPGTRLTVL.